This TCR beta chain was recovered during a study of shared clonotypes between healthy human individuals. Method: immunoSEQ multiplex PCR; TCRdb's copy keeps in-frame clones and lacks some. The sample yields around 690,000 clones, roughly 88% seen once. V gave up 8 bases and J gave up 1 base, with 9 bases separating them. The CDR3 length is 13 residues. Germline V gene data show CDR1 as ENHRY and CDR2 as SYGVKD. There are a few counts of this clone. The TCR comes from a man between 18 and 35 years old in good health. Some clones in this sample may be carry-over from other donors' samples. Material: memory CD8+ T cells from PBMCs. Stated subset: CD45RO+ cells pooled with CCR7-negative TemRA cells. This rearrangement joins TRBV10-3 to TRBJ1-3, with D maybe TRBD1 (5 bases). In nucleotides, the CDR3 is TGTGCCATCGGCAGGGATTCTGGAAACACCATATATTTT. It codes for CAIGRDSGNTIYF.